The entry below gives a single TCR beta chain sequence along with its context. Trimming cost V 0 bases and J 4 bases, with 11 bases left between them. Germline CDR1 SGHRS, CDR2 YFSETQ. There are 14 residues in the CDR3. This entry comes from a study of blood T cell repertoires in COVID-19. The table came from immunoSEQ multiplex PCR; TCRdb's copy has only in-frame clones and leaves some out. The sample holds some 99,000 clones, 81% seen once. The chain is built from TRBV5-1 and TRBJ2-7, with D perhaps matching TRBD1 (6 bases). The sample taken for sequencing was peripheral blood. The sequence was obtained from an elderly woman with acute or convalescent COVID-19. Here the CDR3 DNA reads TGCGCCAGCAGCTTGGAACAGGGACCGTACGAGCAGTACTTC. Protein: CASSLEQGPYEQYF.